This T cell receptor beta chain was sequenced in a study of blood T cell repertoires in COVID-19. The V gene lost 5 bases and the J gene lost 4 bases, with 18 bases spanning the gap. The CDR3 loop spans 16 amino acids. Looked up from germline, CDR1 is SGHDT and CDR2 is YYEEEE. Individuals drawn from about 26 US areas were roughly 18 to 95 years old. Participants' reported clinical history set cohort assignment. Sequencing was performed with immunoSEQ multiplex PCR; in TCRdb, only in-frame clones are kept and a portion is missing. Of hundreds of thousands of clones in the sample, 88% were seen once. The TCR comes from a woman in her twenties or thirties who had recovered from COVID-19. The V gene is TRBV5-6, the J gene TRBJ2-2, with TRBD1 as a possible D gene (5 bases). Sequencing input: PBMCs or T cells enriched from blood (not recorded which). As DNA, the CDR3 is TGTGCCAGCAGTTCCACAGGAGCGCGGCCCACCGGGGAGCTGTTTTTT. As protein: CASSSTGARPTGELFF.